These 22 T cell receptor beta chains share one sample of origin, sequenced in a study of T-cell reconstitution after alpha-beta-depleted transplantation in children. Unique molecular identifiers featured in how the TCRbeta library was prepared. TCRdb processed the PCR reads anew with MiXCR; each CDR3 protein has one entry. The sample shows about 600,000 distinct CDR3 sequences, under 25% of them seen only once. Sequencing was performed on PBMCs, mostly from graft donor cells, taken 360 days after TCRalphabeta/CD19-depleted stem cell transplant. The receptors shown here come from a boy under three years old who had a stem cell transplant for acute myeloid leukemia, so the T cells may come from the graft donor.

This clonotype was recorded many times. The chain carries TRBV30 and TRBJ1-1, with D tentatively TRBD1 (5 bases). The CDR3 consists of 16 residues. Germline values: CDR1 GTSNPN, CDR2 SVGIG (reference sequence). Trimming cost V 1 base and J 1 base, with 16 bases left between them. The CDR3 protein is CAWSGAPGTANTEAFF. The CDR3 DNA is TGTGCCTGGAGTGGGGCCCCCGGGACTGCGAACACTGAAGCTTTCTTT.

The sample holds many counts of this clonotype. V gene TRBV4-3 combines with J gene TRBJ2-3, with D perhaps matching TRBD1 (5 bases). This CDR3 is built from 19 residues. Trimming removed 4 bases at V and 3 bases at J, with 26 bases between. Looked up from germline, CDR1 is LGHNA and CDR2 is YSLEER. The CDR3 spells CASSLTELGELRPTDTQYF. DNA for the CDR3: TGCGCCAGCAGCCTCACAGAATTAGGGGAATTGAGACCGACAGATACGCAGTATTTT.

This clonotype has just a few counts. V and J are TRBV20-1 and TRBJ2-2, with a weak D call TRBD1 (5 bases). Between the trimmed V and J ends, which lost 6 bases and 6 bases, there was a span of 17 bases. The CDR3 is 14 amino acids. The germline CDR1 and CDR2 sequences are DFQATT and SNEGSKA (reference sequence). CDR3 loop: CSASRAVGAGELFF. The CDR3, as DNA: TGCAGTGCCTCCCGGGCGGTAGGGGCCGGGGAGCTGTTTTTT.

V is TRBV20-1 and J is TRBJ2-4; D is unresolved. The CDR3 covers 14 residues. Deletions cut 1 base from V and 0 bases from J, with 7 bases between. Germline CDR1 and CDR2: DFQATT and SNEGSKA (reference sequence). The CDR3: CSARGPLAKNIQYF. CDR3 sequence (DNA): TGCAGTGCTAGAGGACCCCTAGCCAAAAACATTCAGTACTTC.

A few counts support this clonotype. This chain uses TRBV12-5 with TRBJ2-7, with D unresolved. The CDR3 extends over 13 amino acids. The ends were cut back, 1 base at V and 3 bases at J, with 7 bases in the middle. Looked up from germline, CDR1 is LGHNT and CDR2 is FRNRAP. The CDR3 bases are TGTGCTAGTGGTTTGGCTTTTGGCTACGAGCAGTACTTC. Amino acid sequence: CASGLAFGYEQYF. The complete variable domain, with remaining parts taken from reference TRBV12-5 and TRBJ2-7, reads DARVTQTPRHKVTEMGQEVTMRCQPILGHNTVFWYRQTMMQGLELLAYFRNRAPLDDSGMPKDRFSAEMPDATLATLKIQPSEPRDSAVYFCASGLAFGYEQYFGPGTRLTVT.

In its sample, this clonotype was seen a few times. The chain combines TRBV29-1 with TRBJ1-1; D remains ambiguous. V lost 7 bases, J lost 4 bases, and 19 bases lay in between. Germline V gene lookup returns CDR1 SQVTM and CDR2 ANQGSEA. The CDR3 spans 14 residues. CDR3 residues: CSAVRSVGGTEAFF. DNA for the CDR3: TGCAGCGCTGTGCGTTCGGTGGGTGGCACTGAAGCTTTCTTT.

This clonotype showed up many times. The chain links TRBV20-1 to TRBJ2-1; D not resolved. V was shortened by 4 bases and J by 7 bases, with 8 bases between the two germline ends. There are 11 residues in the CDR3. Germline V gene lookup returns CDR1 DFQATT and CDR2 SNEGSKA (reference sequence). In DNA, the CDR3 is TGCAGTGCTAAACTACAAAATGAGCAGTTCTTC. It translates to CSAKLQNEQFF.

V usage is TRBV20-1 and J usage is TRBJ2-2; 8 bases are a match to TRBD2. J lost 4 bases, V lost 5 bases, and 9 bases had no gene match. Germline V gene sequence: CDR1 DFQATT, CDR2 SNEGSKA (reference sequence). The CDR3 loop spans 15 amino acids. The CDR3 nucleotides are TGCAGTGCTGCCCGGGGGGGCCCGGGCACCGGGGAGCTGTTTTTT. Its translation: CSAARGGPGTGELFF.

V gene TRBV5-1 combines with J gene TRBJ2-1; 8 positions match TRBD2. Trimming took 3 bases from V and 4 from J; bases not matched to a gene: 6. In germline, CDR1 is SGHRS, CDR2 YFSETQ. CDR3 length: 15 residues. CDR3 loop: CASSSAGGTYNEQFF. CDR3 nucleotides: TGCGCCAGCAGCTCCGCGGGGGGAACATACAATGAGCAGTTCTTC.

V is TRBV9 and J is TRBJ2-7; TRBD2 aligns across 7 bases. Germline V CDR1 and CDR2: SGDLS, YYNGEE. Losses at the gene ends were 4 bases for V and 6 bases for J; bases not matched to a gene: 13. This CDR3 is 15 amino acids long. Here the CDR3 reads CASSPRGEAGLEQYV. CDR3 coding DNA: TGTGCCAGCAGCCCACGGGGGGAAGCGGGGCTCGAGCAGTACGTC.

This clonotype was seen a handful of times. This chain connects TRBV25-1 to TRBJ2-1; 7 nucleotides align to TRBD2. From germline, CDR1 is MGHDK and CDR2 SYGVNS. The V gene end was trimmed by 1 base and the J gene end by 8 bases; junction bases not matched to a gene: 5. This CDR3 has 14 residues. CDR3 loop: CASSESASGDEQFF. CDR3 sequence (DNA): TGTGCCAGCAGTGAATCGGCTAGCGGAGATGAGCAGTTCTTC. The full variable domain, its missing parts supplied by reference TRBV25-1 and TRBJ2-1, is EADIYQTPRYLVIGTGKKITLECSQTMGHDKMYWYQQDPGMELHLIHYSYGVNSTEKGDLSSESTVSRIRTEHFPLTLESARPSHTSQYLCASSESASGDEQFFGPGTRLTVL.

A few counts support this clonotype. V usage is TRBV5-1 and J usage is TRBJ2-5; TRBD2 matches 11 bases. This CDR3 comprises 17 residues. The germline V gene has CDR1 SGHRS and CDR2 YFSETQ. Trimming cost V 0 bases and J 1 base; bases outside gene matches: 5. The CDR3 bases are TGCGCCAGCAGCTTGGGGGCCGGGACTAGCGGCCAAGAGACCCAGTACTTC. Protein product: CASSLGAGTSGQETQYF.

This clonotype has only a few counts. J is TRBJ2-1 and V is TRBV20-1; the D gene is possibly TRBD1 (5 bases). Between the trimmed V and J ends, which lost 5 bases and 8 bases, there was a span of 13 bases. The CDR3 contains 12 residues. Germline loops: CDR1 DFQATT, CDR2 SNEGSKA (reference sequence). This chain's CDR3 is CSAPGAGHEQFF. For the CDR3, the DNA is TGCAGTGCTCCTGGGGCAGGGCATGAGCAGTTCTTC.

The sample holds a few counts of this clonotype. This chain joins TRBV27 and TRBJ2-7, with D possibly TRBD2 on 5 matching bases. V lost 2 bases to trimming and J lost 0 bases, with 8 bases between them. CDR1 is MNHEY, CDR2 SMNVEV, per germline (reference sequence). The CDR3 extends over 14 amino acids. The CDR3 here is CASSLRGFSYEQYF. The CDR3 DNA is TGTGCCAGCAGTTTACGGGGTTTCTCCTACGAGCAGTACTTC.

The chain carries TRBV12-3 or TRBV12-4 and TRBJ2-2, with TRBD1 as a possible D gene (6 bases). This CDR3 spans 14 amino acids. V was clipped by 2 bases and J by 7 bases, with 11 bases between them. CDR3 nucleotides: TGTGCCAGCAGTTTAAACAGGGCGGGCGGGGAGCTGTTTTTT. Translating it yields CASSLNRAGGELFF.

This clonotype has a handful of counts. The chain carries TRBV4-3 and TRBJ1-5; 7 nucleotides agree with TRBD1. Trimming cost V 0 bases and J 7 bases; bases outside gene matches: 6. The CDR3 is 15 amino acids. Germline-derived CDR1 and CDR2 are LGHNA and YSLEER. CDR3 DNA sequence: TGCGCCAGCAGCCAAGATAGAGGGACAGAACAGCCCCAGCATTTT. Protein product: CASSQDRGTEQPQHF.

The rearrangement links TRBV11-3 to TRBJ1-1; the match to TRBD1 covers 7 bases. Germline CDR1 and CDR2: SGHNT and YENEEA. V trimming: 1 base; J trimming: 5 bases; junction bases outside the gene matches: 19. CDR3 length equals 19 residues. CDR3 sequence: CASSLGDGQANPRGTEAFF. CDR3 coding DNA: TGTGCCAGCAGCTTAGGGGACGGACAGGCAAACCCTAGGGGGACTGAAGCTTTCTTT.

This clonotype was detected ten times or more. V is TRBV29-1 and J is TRBJ2-5; 8 nucleotides agree with TRBD1. The germline V gene has CDR1 SQVTM and CDR2 ANQGSEA. The CDR3 contains 14 residues. V trimming: 4 bases; J trimming: 4 bases; junction bases outside the gene matches: 8. CDR3 sequence (DNA): TGCAGCGTTGTCCCCAGGGGGCGCGGAGAGACCCAGTACTTC. It is translated as CSVVPRGRGETQYF. Using reference TRBV29-1 and TRBJ2-5 for the parts outside the CDR3, the full variable domain is SAVISQKPSRDICQRGTSLTIQCQVDSQVTMMFWYRQQPGQSLTLIATANQGSEATYESGFVIDKFPISRPNLTFSTLTVSNMSPEDSSIYLCSVVPRGRGETQYFGPGTRLLVL.

This clonotype was counted ten times or more. This chain uses TRBV20-1 with TRBJ2-7; possibly TRBD2 for D (6 bases). This CDR3 region has 17 residues. V lost 2 bases to trimming and J lost 2 bases, with 22 bases between them. Germline CDR1 DFQATT, CDR2 SNEGSKA (reference sequence). The CDR3: CSARSERVPLPAYEQYF. The CDR3 DNA sequence: TGCAGTGCTAGAAGTGAGCGGGTACCCCTCCCCGCCTACGAGCAGTACTTC.

This clonotype appeared a few times. V is TRBV11-3 and J is TRBJ2-1; D not resolved. Trimming removed 4 bases at V and 6 bases at J, with 13 bases between. Germline values: CDR1 SGHNT, CDR2 YENEEA. The CDR3 is 14 residues long. CDR3 region: CASSYQELGNEQFF. The DNA for the CDR3 is TGTGCCAGCAGCTACCAAGAGCTAGGCAATGAGCAGTTCTTC.

This clonotype was found a few times. The chain couples TRBV21-1 to TRBJ2-7; the table names TRBD1, a call not compared with the DNA. TRBV21-1 is assigned pseudogene status. The CDR3 runs 17 residues. CDR3 region: CASSPTLLAPSSYEQYV. The CDR3 bases are TGTGCCAGCAGTCCCACCCTGTTAGCGCCCAGCTCCTACGAGCAGTACGTC.

This clonotype has ten or more counts. The gene calls are TRBV6-5 and TRBJ1-6; 12 nucleotides align to TRBD1. J gave up 14 bases and V 0 bases, and 5 bases lay outside the gene matches. There are 15 residues in the CDR3. Germline V gene data show CDR1 as MNHEY and CDR2 as SVGAGI. The CDR3 protein is CASSYSGTGGSTLHF. The CDR3 region has the DNA TGTGCCAGCAGTTACTCCGGGACAGGGGGCTCCACCCTCCACTTT.